The entry that follows covers one T cell receptor beta chain sequence. Its antigen is unidentified. The data belong to a study of T cell responses to AZD1222 COVID-19 vaccine. The study's findings and limits: Sampled repertoires all dated from after the peak T cell response. Reports indicate that nearly half of spike-specific TCRs are directed at unmutated variant regions. Spike-specific TCR breadth and depth went up after people got two AZD1222 doses. Just five to seven people given AZD1222 tested seropositive at baseline.

Only in-frame clones appear in the TCRdb table, and some are missing; sequencing was by immunoSEQ multiplex PCR. Among around 160,000 clones listed, 75% to 85% were seen once. Germline CDR1 reads MDHEN; CDR2 reads SYDVKM. The CDR3 runs to 14 residues. The V end lost 5 bases, the J end lost 6 bases, and 14 bases lay between the germline ends. Specimen: peripheral blood, collected on day 0 of MenACWY control vaccination. The rearrangement uses TRBV28 and TRBJ2-1; D call uncertain. The sequence was obtained from an adult in good health. CDR3 bases: TGTGCCAGCAGTCTCATCCTTCCCAGCAATGAGCAGTTCTTC. It is translated as CASSLILPSNEQFF.